Shown below are 32 T cell receptor beta chains from a single sample sequenced in a study of neoadjuvant nivolumab and ipilimumab in lung cancer. Sequencing used immunoSEQ multiplex PCR; TCRdb keeps in-frame clones, though not all of them. Among about 9,000 clones, about 80% were seen once, and the ten largest hold 8%. Specimen: tumor tissue, collected after neoadjuvant nivolumab, alone or with ipilimumab, at or shortly before surgery. These receptors all stem from an adult with non-small cell lung cancer.

The chain uses TRBV27 and TRBJ2-7; TRBD2 agrees at 11 bases. CDR3 length equals 15 residues. CDR1 is MNHEY, CDR2 SMNVEV, per germline (reference sequence). CDR3 in DNA: TGTGCTACAACTAGCGGGAGTGGTCGGGGATACGAGCAGTACTTC. Translated, it gives CATTSGSGRGYEQYF.

The CDR3 loop reads CASRQGGVNTEAFF. In nucleotides, the CDR3 is TGTGCCAGCAGACAAGGGGGGGTGAACACTGAAGCTTTCTTT. The V call is TRBV7-8, the J call TRBJ1-1; tentatively, D is TRBD1 (6 bases). The CDR3 length is 14 residues. Germline CDR1 and CDR2: SGHVS and FQNEAQ. Trimming removed 6 bases at V and 0 bases at J, with 11 bases between.

The CDR3 DNA is TGTGCCAGCAGCAGGGACAGGGGCTTCTTCTACGAGCAGTACTTC. Amino acids: CASSRDRGFFYEQYF. The V gene is TRBV7-9, the J gene TRBJ2-7; TRBD1 aligns across 10 bases. The CDR3 has 15 residues. From germline, CDR1 is SEHNR and CDR2 FQNEAQ (reference sequence). V shed 5 bases and J 3 bases; nucleotides not matched to a gene: 7.

Concerning this clone: Relative to the germline gene, one junction end is altered; a read error may explain this. The CDR3 sequence: CASSDPGRSPF. CDR3 coding DNA: TGTGCCAGCAGCGATCCGGGACGCTCCCCGTTC. The rearrangement joins TRBV2 to TRBJ2-7; D is perhaps TRBD1 or TRBD2 (5 bases each). CDR3 length: 11 amino acids. Germline lookup yields CDR1 SNHLY and CDR2 FYNNEI.

V gene TRBV5-1 combines with J gene TRBJ1-1; 10 bases line up with TRBD1. This CDR3 is 17 amino acids long. CDR1 and CDR2 (germline): SGHRS, YFSETQ. V shed 2 bases and J 1 base; nucleotides not matched to a gene: 8. The chain's CDR3 is CASSLRGQGIGNTEAFF. CDR3 DNA sequence: TGCGCCAGCAGCTTAAGGGGACAGGGGATAGGGAACACTGAAGCTTTCTTT.

This CDR3 is CASSLEPWVGYEQYF. CDR3 DNA: TGCGCCAGCAGCTTGGAGCCTTGGGTAGGGTACGAGCAGTACTTC. The chain joins TRBV5-1 to TRBJ2-7; D is uncertain. The germline V and J ends were trimmed by 0 bases and 4 bases, with 14 bases remaining between them. Germline V gene data show CDR1 as SGHRS and CDR2 as YFSETQ. The CDR3 runs 15 residues.

This clone was counted once. The V gene is TRBV10-3, the J gene TRBJ2-3; the match to TRBD2 covers 10 bases. There are 15 residues in the CDR3. In germline, CDR1 is ENHRY, CDR2 SYGVKD. V shed 6 bases and J 2 bases; nucleotides not matched to a gene: 5. The CDR3 loop reads CAIRPSGSDTDTQYF. The DNA of the CDR3 is TGTGCCATCAGACCTAGCGGGAGCGACACAGATACGCAGTATTTT.

V and J are TRBV6-1 and TRBJ2-7; TRBD1 might be the D (6 bases). CDR3 size: 12 residues. Per the germline V gene, CDR1 is MNHNS and CDR2 is SASEGT. Trimming took off 11 bases at V and 3 bases at J, with 14 bases between the two ends. The CDR3 here is CAAGDGLYEQYF. CDR3 sequence (DNA): TGTGCCGCAGGGGACGGACTCTACGAGCAGTACTTC.

The chain couples TRBV7-9 to TRBJ2-7, with TRBD1 matching 10 bases. The V and J ends lost 6 bases and 4 bases, in that order; junction bases with no gene match: 6. The CDR3 totals 14 residues. The V gene's germline CDR1 is SEHNR and CDR2 FQNEAQ (reference sequence). The chain's CDR3 is CASRGTGEKYEQYF. In DNA, the CDR3 is TGTGCCAGCAGGGGGACAGGGGAAAAATACGAGCAGTACTTC.

This chain uses TRBV5-4 with TRBJ2-7; TRBD2 agrees at 10 bases. Germline trimming cut 4 bases from V and 0 bases from J; bases unmatched to any gene: 4. CDR3 length: 15 amino acids. Germline assignment: CDR1 SGHNT and CDR2 YYREEE (reference sequence). The CDR3 sequence is CASSERTSGSYEQYF. In DNA, the CDR3 is TGTGCCAGCAGCGAACGGACTAGCGGCTCCTACGAGCAGTACTTC.

The chain is built from TRBV18 and TRBJ1-2; D gene unclear. Germline loops: CDR1 KGHSH, CDR2 LQKENI. With 2 bases removed from V and 4 bases from J, the gap between germline ends came to 17 bases. The CDR3 runs 16 residues. CDR3 sequence: CASSPTFGEVGYGYTF. CDR3 nucleotides: TGTGCCAGCTCACCAACCTTCGGGGAGGTGGGCTATGGCTACACCTTC.

This chain links TRBV13 with TRBJ2-2, with no clear D. The V gene lost 2 bases and the J gene lost 5 bases, with 9 bases spanning the gap. The CDR3 runs 14 residues. From germline, CDR1 is PRHDT and CDR2 FYEKMQ (reference sequence). DNA of the CDR3: TGTGCCAGCAGCTTAACTCCTTCGACCGGGGAGCTGTTTTTT. Its protein product is CASSLTPSTGELFF.

The chain has TRBV5-1 and TRBJ1-2; the match to TRBD1 covers 8 bases. There are 14 residues in the CDR3. Trimming removed 4 bases from V and 8 bases from J; junction bases left unmatched: 10. The germline V gene encodes CDR1 SGHRS and CDR2 YFSETQ. The CDR3: CASSQGQGLWGYTF. CDR3 nucleotides: TGCGCCAGCAGCCAAGGACAGGGCCTGTGGGGCTACACCTTC.

V and J are TRBV6-1 and TRBJ2-5; D not resolved. Trimming left V 7 bases short and J 5 bases short, with 11 bases between. This CDR3 has 12 residues. The germline V gene encodes CDR1 MNHNS and CDR2 SASEGT. The DNA of the CDR3 is TGTGCCAGCAATATTCACGGCGAGACCCAGTACTTC. It translates to CASNIHGETQYF.

This sequence joins TRBV10-3 and TRBJ2-6, with 7 bases matching TRBD1. Germline values: CDR1 ENHRY, CDR2 SYGVKD. Unmatched junction bases numbered 3, after V lost 4 bases and J lost 3 bases. The CDR3 covers 15 residues. Written as DNA, the CDR3 is TGTGCCATCAGTGGAACAGGGGTTGGGGCCAACGTCCTGACTTTC. This gives the protein CAISGTGVGANVLTF.

V is TRBV19 and J is TRBJ1-5; D unresolved. The V gene's germline CDR1 is LNHDA and CDR2 SQIVND (reference sequence). The CDR3 extends over 16 amino acids. The V end lost 5 bases, the J end lost 0 bases, and 14 bases lay between the germline ends. The CDR3 coding sequence is TGTGCCAGTAGTCCCCGAAGTTGGAATAGCAATCAGCCCCAGCATTTT. Translated, it gives CASSPRSWNSNQPQHF.

The CDR3 nucleotides read TGTGCCAGCTCACCACCGGCGCAGGGCAACACTGAAGCTTTCTTT. This translates into CASSPPAQGNTEAFF. The chain couples TRBV18 to TRBJ1-1; the D gene is possibly TRBD1 (5 bases). The germline CDR1 and CDR2 sequences are KGHSH and LQKENI. The CDR3 loop spans 15 amino acids. Trimming took 0 bases from V and 2 from J, leaving 10 bases between them.

The genes are TRBV4-1 and TRBJ1-1; D possibly corresponds to TRBD1 (6 bases). CDR3 length equals 13 residues. Trimming took 4 bases from V and 6 from J, leaving 12 bases between them. From germline, CDR1 is MGHRA and CDR2 YSYEKL. CDR3 sequence (DNA): TGCGCCAGCAGCCGAGGAACAGGGCCTGAAGCTTTCTTT. Residues: CASSRGTGPEAFF.

This chain connects TRBV5-8 to TRBJ2-2; D not certain. This CDR3 has 15 amino acids. Trimming took 0 bases from V and 9 from J, leaving 15 bases between them. Germline V CDR1 and CDR2: SGHTS, YDEGEE. In nucleotides, the CDR3 is TGTGCCAGCAGCTTGGTTCTAGGCCGAAGCTGGGAGCTGTTTTTT. It translates to CASSLVLGRSWELFF.

As DNA, the CDR3 is TGTGCCTGGAGTGCGGGACAGGGGGTTTTTGGTAATGAAAAACTGTTTTTT. Translated: CAWSAGQGVFGNEKLFF. This chain links TRBV30 with TRBJ1-4; TRBD1 matches 11 bases. Trimming at V came to 1 base and at J to 4 bases, leaving 8 bases not matched to a gene. From germline, CDR1 is GTSNPN and CDR2 SVGIG (reference sequence). CDR3 size: 17 residues.

The chain links TRBV11-2 to TRBJ2-7; D remains unclear. The CDR3 has 16 residues. CDR1 SGHAT and CDR2 FQNNGV come from the germline V gene. The germline V and J ends were trimmed by 4 bases and 7 bases, with 23 bases remaining between them. The DNA for the CDR3 is TGTGCCAGCAGCTCCCGGGTTGGCAGCGTAGCTTGGGAGCAGTACTTC. It specifies CASSSRVGSVAWEQYF.

The J gene is TRBJ1-3, the V gene TRBV6-1; D possibly corresponds to TRBD1 (6 bases). V gave up 1 base and J gave up 0 bases, with 10 bases separating them. The CDR3 has 16 residues. Germline CDR1 MNHNS, CDR2 SASEGT. CDR3 sequence (DNA): TGTGCCAGCAGTGAAGAAGGGGGGAGCTCTGGAAACACCATATATTTT. This encodes CASSEEGGSSGNTIYF.

The V call is TRBV19, the J call TRBJ1-2; D remains ambiguous. Deletions cut 8 bases from V and 10 bases from J, with 14 bases between. The CDR3 is 11 residues long. Germline V gives CDR1 LNHDA, CDR2 SQIVND (reference sequence). CDR3 sequence reads: CASRDLVNYTF. In DNA, the CDR3 is TGTGCCAGTCGAGACCTCGTCAACTACACCTTC.

The V call is TRBV20-1, the J call TRBJ2-2; D not certain. The CDR3 has 11 amino acids. The V gene's germline CDR1 is DFQATT and CDR2 SNEGSKA (reference sequence). The V and J ends lost 6 bases and 11 bases respectively, with 13 bases between them. CDR3 nucleotide sequence: TGCAGTGCAACAGACGAAAGAGAGCTGTTTTTT. Translated: CSATDERELFF.

V gene TRBV5-1 combines with J gene TRBJ1-2; D call uncertain. Germline CDR1 is SGHRS and CDR2 is YFSETQ. Trimming stripped 7 bases from V and 2 bases from J, with 9 bases between. This CDR3 region has 12 residues. The CDR3 sequence: CASREGNYGYTF. The CDR3 coding sequence is TGCGCCAGCCGCGAAGGGAACTATGGCTACACCTTC.

The rearrangement uses TRBV30 and TRBJ2-7; D gene ambiguous. Germline CDR1 GTSNPN, CDR2 SVGIG (reference sequence). Between the trimmed V and J ends, which lost 4 bases and 5 bases, there was a span of 18 bases. The CDR3 is 14 amino acids. CDR3 residues: CAWKRTANANEQYF. The CDR3 DNA is TGTGCCTGGAAGAGAACAGCAAACGCAAACGAGCAGTACTTC. The complete variable domain, with remaining parts taken from reference TRBV30 and TRBJ2-7, reads SQTIHQWPATLVQPVGSPLSLECTVEGTSNPNLYWYRQAAGRGLQLLFYSVGIGQISSEVPQNLSASRPQDRQFILSSKKLLLSDSGFYLCAWKRTANANEQYFGPGTRLTVT.

The chain combines TRBV2 with TRBJ1-5; D gene ambiguous. The V gene's germline CDR1 is SNHLY and CDR2 FYNNEI. V lost 6 bases, J lost 7 bases, and 10 bases lay in between. There are 12 residues in the CDR3. The CDR3 sequence is CASRPLGQPQHF. CDR3 in DNA: TGTGCCAGCAGACCTCTTGGACAGCCCCAGCATTTT.

This rearrangement joins TRBV7-8 to TRBJ1-6; 7 bases fit TRBD1. CDR1 is SGHVS and CDR2 is FQNEAQ in the germline V gene. J gave up 14 bases and V 5 bases, and 9 bases lay outside the gene matches. CDR3 length: 13 amino acids. The DNA for the CDR3 is TGTGCCAGCAGCACAAGGACAGGTCTCGCCCTCCACTTT. Translated, it gives CASSTRTGLALHF.

The chain joins TRBV4-2 to TRBJ2-5; 8 nucleotides agree with TRBD2. Germline V gene sequence: CDR1 LGHNA, CDR2 YNFKEQ. The CDR3 runs to 16 residues. The V and J ends lost 2 bases and 2 bases, in that order; junction bases with no gene match: 7. The CDR3 DNA is TGTGCCAGCAGCCAACTCAGAGCGGGAGTTCAAGAGACCCAGTACTTC. Translating it yields CASSQLRAGVQETQYF.

This sequence joins TRBV9 and TRBJ2-1; a possible D gene is TRBD1 (5 bases). With 2 bases removed from V and 4 bases from J, the gap between germline ends came to 13 bases. This CDR3 contains 15 residues. Per germline, CDR1 SGDLS and CDR2 YYNGEE. This CDR3 is CASSVQGQAYNEQFF. As DNA, the CDR3 is TGTGCCAGCAGCGTTCAGGGTCAGGCTTACAATGAGCAGTTCTTC.

The chain couples TRBV6-1 to TRBJ1-1; 7 bases are shared with TRBD1. J was trimmed by 8 bases and V by 3 bases; bases with no gene match: 9. This CDR3 has 14 amino acids. The V gene's germline CDR1 is MNHNS and CDR2 SASEGT. The CDR3 DNA reads as TGTGCCAGCAGTGATCCCCCCGGACAGGAAGAAGCTTTCTTT. Translated, it gives CASSDPPGQEEAFF.

This clone was recorded a few times. V and J are TRBV10-3 and TRBJ2-7; 10 bases map to TRBD1. The CDR3 totals 16 residues. V gave up 5 bases and J gave up 7 bases; unmatched junction bases: 14. CDR1 and CDR2 (germline): ENHRY, SYGVKD. The CDR3 DNA reads TGTGCCATCAGTCCCTCGACAGGGGGCTATCGAGAGGAGCAGTACTTC. Protein product: CAISPSTGGYREEQYF.